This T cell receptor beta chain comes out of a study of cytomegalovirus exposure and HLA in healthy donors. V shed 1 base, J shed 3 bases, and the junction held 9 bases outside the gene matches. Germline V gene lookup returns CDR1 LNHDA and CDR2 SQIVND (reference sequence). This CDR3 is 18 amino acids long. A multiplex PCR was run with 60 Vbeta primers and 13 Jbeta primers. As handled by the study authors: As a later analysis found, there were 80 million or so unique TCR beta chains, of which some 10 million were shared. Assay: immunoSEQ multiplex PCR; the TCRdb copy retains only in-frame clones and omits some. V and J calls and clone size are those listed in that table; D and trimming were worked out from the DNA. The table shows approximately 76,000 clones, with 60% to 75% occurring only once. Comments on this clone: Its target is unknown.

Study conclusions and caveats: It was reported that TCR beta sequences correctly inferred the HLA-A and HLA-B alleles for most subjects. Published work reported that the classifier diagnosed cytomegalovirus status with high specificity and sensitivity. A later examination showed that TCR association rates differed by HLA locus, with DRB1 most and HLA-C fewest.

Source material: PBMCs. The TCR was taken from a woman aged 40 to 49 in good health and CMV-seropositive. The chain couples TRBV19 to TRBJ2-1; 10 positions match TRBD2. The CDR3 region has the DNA TGTGCCAGTAGTATAGCACCAGCGGGAGGGGTTTACTACAATGAGCAGTTCTTC. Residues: CASSIAPAGGVYYNEQFF. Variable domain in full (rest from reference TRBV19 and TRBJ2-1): DGGITQSPKYLFRKEGQNVTLSCEQNLNHDAMYWYRQDPGQGLRLIYYSQIVNDFQKGDIAEGYSVSREKKESFPLTVTSAQKNPTAFYLCASSIAPAGGVYYNEQFFGPGTRLTVL.